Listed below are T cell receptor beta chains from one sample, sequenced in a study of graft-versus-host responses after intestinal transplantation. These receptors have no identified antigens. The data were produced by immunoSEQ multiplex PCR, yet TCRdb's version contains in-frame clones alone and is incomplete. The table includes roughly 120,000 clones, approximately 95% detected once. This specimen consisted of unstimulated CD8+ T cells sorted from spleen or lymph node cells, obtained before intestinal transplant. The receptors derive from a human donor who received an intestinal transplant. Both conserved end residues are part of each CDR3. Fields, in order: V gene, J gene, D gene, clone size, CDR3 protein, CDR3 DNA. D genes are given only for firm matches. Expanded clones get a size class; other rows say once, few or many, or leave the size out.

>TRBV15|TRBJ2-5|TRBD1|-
CATSRTGGSETQYF
TGTGCCACCAGCCGGACAGGGGGGTCGGAGACCCAGTACTTC
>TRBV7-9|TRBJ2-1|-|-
CASSYPTRTLYNEQFF
TGTGCCAGCAGCTACCCGACTAGGACACTATACAATGAGCAGTTCTTC
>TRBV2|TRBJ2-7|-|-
CASSDSYEQYF
TGTGCCAGCAGCGACTCATACGAGCAGTACTTC
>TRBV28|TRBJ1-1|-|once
CASSSSRATEAFF
TGTGCCAGCAGTTCCTCTAGGGCCACTGAAGCTTTCTTT
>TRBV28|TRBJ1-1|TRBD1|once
CASSLVTGAGAEAFF
TGTGCCAGCAGTTTGGTCACAGGGGCGGGCGCTGAAGCTTTCTTT
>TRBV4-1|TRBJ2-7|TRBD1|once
CASSLQSTGATYEQYF
TGCGCCAGCAGCCTCCAATCGACAGGGGCGACCTACGAGCAGTACTTC
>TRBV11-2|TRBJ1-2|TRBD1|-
CASSTGQGNYGYTF
TGTGCCAGCAGCACGGGACAGGGAAACTATGGCTACACCTTC
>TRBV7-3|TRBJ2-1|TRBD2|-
CASSLTGSGSYNEQFF
TGTGCCAGCAGCTTAACGGGTAGCGGGAGCTATAATGAGCAGTTCTTC
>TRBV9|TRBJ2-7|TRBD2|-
CASSPGGGSSYEQYF
TGTGCCAGCAGCCCCGGGGGGGGGAGCTCCTACGAGCAGTACTTC
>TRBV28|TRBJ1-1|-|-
CASSRGQFEAFF
TGTGCCAGCAGCCGAGGACAGTTTGAAGCTTTCTTT
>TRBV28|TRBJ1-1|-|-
CASSFDSTLMNTEAFF
TGTGCCAGCAGTTTTGACAGCACGCTAATGAACACTGAAGCTTTCTTT
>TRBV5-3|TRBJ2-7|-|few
CASSLRGGEQYF
TGTGCCAGCAGCTTGAGGGGAGGCGAGCAGTACTTC
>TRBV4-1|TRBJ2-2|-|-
CASSPSRGGNTGELFF
TGCGCCAGCAGCCCAAGCCGGGGAGGGAACACCGGGGAGCTGTTTTTT
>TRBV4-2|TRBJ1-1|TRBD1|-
CASGRTGVGMNTEAFF
TGTGCCAGCGGCAGGACAGGGGTCGGGATGAACACTGAAGCTTTCTTT
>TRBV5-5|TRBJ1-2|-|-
CASSQNLVANYGYTF
TGTGCCAGCAGCCAAAACCTAGTAGCCAACTATGGCTACACCTTC
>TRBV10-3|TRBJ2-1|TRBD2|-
CAISESSAGAYNEQFF
TGTGCCATCAGTGAGTCGTCAGCGGGAGCCTACAATGAGCAGTTCTTC
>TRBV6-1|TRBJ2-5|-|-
CASSEWFGGQETQYF
TGTGCCAGCAGTGAATGGTTCGGAGGCCAAGAGACCCAGTACTTC
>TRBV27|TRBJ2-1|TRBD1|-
CASSGTGLYNEQFF
TGTGCCAGTTCCGGGACAGGACTCTACAATGAGCAGTTCTTC
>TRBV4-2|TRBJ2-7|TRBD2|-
CASSQSGLAGGLTYEQYF
TGTGCCAGCAGCCAATCAGGGCTAGCGGGAGGGCTGACCTACGAGCAGTACTTC
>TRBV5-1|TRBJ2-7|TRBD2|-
CASSLESGRIHEQYF
TGCGCCAGCAGCTTGGAAAGCGGGAGAATCCACGAGCAGTACTTC
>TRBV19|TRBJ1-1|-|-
CASSISAGSTEAFF
TGTGCCAGTAGTATCTCCGCAGGCAGCACTGAAGCTTTCTTT
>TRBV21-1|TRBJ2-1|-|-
CASVPGTSGSNGNEQFF
TGTGCCAGCGTCCCCGGGACTAGCGGGAGTAATGGCAATGAGCAGTTCTTC
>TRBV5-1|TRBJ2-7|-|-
CASSLARDGGYEQYF
TGCGCCAGCAGCTTGGCGAGGGACGGTGGCTACGAGCAGTACTTC
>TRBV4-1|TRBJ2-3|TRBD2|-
CASSTTSGRFLDTQYF
TGCGCCAGCAGCACGACTAGCGGGAGATTTTTAGATACGCAGTATTTT
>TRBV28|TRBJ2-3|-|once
CASSLSQDTDTQYF
TGTGCCAGCAGTTTGTCGCAGGACACAGATACGCAGTATTTT
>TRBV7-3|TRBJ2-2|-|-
CASSLTGGNTGELFF
TGTGCCAGCAGCTTAACAGGGGGGAACACCGGGGAGCTGTTTTTT
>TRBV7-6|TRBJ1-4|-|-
CASSFYPTTGTNEKLFF
TGTGCCAGCAGCTTCTATCCGACGACAGGCACTAATGAAAAACTGTTTTTT
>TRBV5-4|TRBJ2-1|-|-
CASSLYLGGPSYNEQFF
TGTGCCAGCAGCTTGTACCTCGGGGGGCCGTCCTACAATGAGCAGTTCTTC
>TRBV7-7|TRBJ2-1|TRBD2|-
CASSLAPFGRERALNEQFF
TGTGCTAGCAGCTTAGCCCCTTTTGGGCGGGAGCGGGCCCTGAATGAGCAGTTCTTC
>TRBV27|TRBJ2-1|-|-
CASSLASPGNEQFF
TGTGCCAGCAGTTTAGCGTCCCCTGGGAATGAGCAGTTCTTC
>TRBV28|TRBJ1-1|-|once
CASSIQTGPREAFF
TGTGCCAGCAGTATCCAAACGGGGCCCAGAGAAGCTTTCTTT
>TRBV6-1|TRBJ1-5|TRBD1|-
CASSENRGSGNQPQHF
TGTGCCAGCAGTGAAAACAGGGGAAGTGGCAATCAGCCCCAGCATTTT
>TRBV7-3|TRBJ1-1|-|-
CASGVGSGTEAFF
TGTGCCAGCGGGGTGGGTAGTGGGACTGAAGCTTTCTTT
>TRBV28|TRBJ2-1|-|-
CASSLRPPDEQFF
TGTGCCAGCAGTTTAAGGCCCCCTGATGAGCAGTTCTTC
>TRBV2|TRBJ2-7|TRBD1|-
CASSVGQGLAHEQYF
TGTGCCAGCAGTGTGGGACAGGGCCTCGCCCACGAGCAGTACTTC
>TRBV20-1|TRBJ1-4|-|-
CSASMGEKLFF
TGCAGTGCTAGTATGGGGGAAAAACTGTTTTTT
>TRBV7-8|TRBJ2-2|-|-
CASSRTTGTGELFF
TGTGCCAGCAGCCGCACGACAGGAACCGGGGAGCTGTTTTTT
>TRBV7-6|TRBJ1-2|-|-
CASSPTGAQGDGYTF
TGTGCCAGCAGCCCAACTGGCGCCCAAGGGGATGGCTACACCTTC
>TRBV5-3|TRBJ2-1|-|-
CARSFGLDYNEQFF
TGTGCCAGAAGCTTTGGACTCGATTACAATGAGCAGTTCTTC
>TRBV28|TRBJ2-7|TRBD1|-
CASSLDFGTGGYEQYF
TGTGCCAGCAGTTTAGATTTTGGGACAGGGGGGTACGAGCAGTACTTC
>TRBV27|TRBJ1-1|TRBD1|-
CASSTGGTEAFF
TGTGCCAGCAGCACAGGGGGAACTGAAGCTTTCTTT
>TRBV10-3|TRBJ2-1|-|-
CAISGISGPYNEQFF
TGTGCCATCAGTGGGATTTCGGGACCCTACAATGAGCAGTTCTTC
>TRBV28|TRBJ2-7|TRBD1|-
CASRYTGTGSEQYF
TGTGCCAGCAGGTACACCGGGACAGGGAGCGAGCAGTACTTC
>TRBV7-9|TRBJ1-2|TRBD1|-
CASSLSGTANYGYTF
TGTGCCAGCAGCTTGAGTGGGACAGCTAACTATGGCTACACCTTC
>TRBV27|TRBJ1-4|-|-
CASKASTGSEKLFF
TGTGCCAGCAAAGCCTCCACAGGGAGTGAAAAACTGTTTTTT
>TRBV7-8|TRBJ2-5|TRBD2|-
CASSLGAGGYQETQYF
TGTGCCAGCAGCTTAGGAGCGGGGGGGTACCAAGAGACCCAGTACTTC
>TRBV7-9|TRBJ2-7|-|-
CASSPLGGEQYF
TGTGCCAGCAGCCCCCTGGGTGGCGAGCAGTACTTC
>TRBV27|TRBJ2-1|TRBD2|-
CASSTSGLAGAVEFF
TGTGCCAGCAGTACCTCGGGACTAGCGGGAGCGGTCGAGTTCTTC